What follows are 24 T cell receptor beta chains derived from one specimen sequenced in a study of shared clonotypes between healthy human individuals. Libraries were prepared by immunoSEQ multiplex PCR; TCRdb keeps only in-frame clonotypes and omits some of them. Of some 2.4 million clones listed, under 95% are singletons. Sequencing was done on a sample of naive CD4+ T cells from PBMCs. Subset described: CD45RA+ positively selected. The receptors derive from a man aged 18 to 30 in good health. Some clones in this sample may be carry-over from other donors' samples.

This rearrangement joins TRBV7-2 to TRBJ2-1; D possibly corresponds to TRBD1 (5 bases). V lost 3 bases, J lost 4 bases, and 16 bases lay in between. The V gene's germline CDR1 is SGHTA and CDR2 FQGNSA. This CDR3 spans 16 amino acids. The CDR3 loop reads CASSFATTVIYNEQFF. CDR3 sequence (DNA): TGTGCCAGCAGCTTTGCCACGACAGTAATATACAATGAGCAGTTCTTC.

V and J are TRBV18 and TRBJ1-5, with D perhaps matching TRBD1 (5 bases). The V end lost 2 bases, the J end lost 3 bases, and 14 bases lay between the germline ends. The CDR3 runs to 16 residues. Germline CDR1 KGHSH, CDR2 LQKENI. Here the CDR3 DNA reads TGTGCCAGCTCACCATTAAAAAGAGGGGTCAATCAGCCCCAGCATTTT. This gives the protein CASSPLKRGVNQPQHF.

Turning to this clone: An end of the junction differs from the germline gene, which may be a read error. The V call is TRBV2, the J call TRBJ2-5, with 7 bases aligning to TRBD2. The CDR3 has 14 residues. Germline CDR1 and CDR2: SNHLY and FYNNEI. CDR3 amino acids: CASSVWTSREIQYF. DNA of the CDR3: TGTGCCAGCAGTGTATGGACTAGTCGGGAGATCCAGTACTTC.

The chain recombines TRBV27 with TRBJ1-1; 8 nucleotides match TRBD1. Germline lookup yields CDR1 MNHEY and CDR2 SMNVEV (reference sequence). The CDR3 consists of 14 residues. J gave up 7 bases and V 5 bases, and 9 bases lay outside the gene matches. The CDR3 loop is CASSTWTGIGEAFF. CDR3 sequence (DNA): TGTGCCAGCAGTACTTGGACAGGGATAGGTGAAGCTTTCTTT.

The chain combines TRBV6-6 with TRBJ2-4; 9 bases fit TRBD1. Germline V CDR1 and CDR2: MNHNY, SVGAGI (reference sequence). This CDR3 has 16 amino acids. Trimming cost V 6 bases and J 2 bases; bases outside gene matches: 8. Here the CDR3 DNA reads TGTGCCAGCAGAAAATTGGACAGGGGATCCAAAAACATTCAGTACTTC. Encoded protein: CASRKLDRGSKNIQYF.

The chain employs TRBV7-2 and TRBJ2-2; the D is unclear. Germline CDR1 is SGHTA and CDR2 is FQGNSA. The CDR3 covers 14 residues. The V end was cut by 0 bases, the J end by 6 bases, with 8 bases between. CDR3 nucleotide sequence: TGTGCCAGCAGCTTAGCGGCGTGGGCCGGGGAGCTGTTTTTT. Translated, it gives CASSLAAWAGELFF.

The chain joins TRBV10-3 to TRBJ2-3; 7 nucleotides match TRBD1. The germline CDR1 and CDR2 sequences are ENHRY and SYGVKD. The CDR3 length is 18 residues. Trimming cost V 4 bases and J 0 bases; bases outside gene matches: 13. The CDR3 DNA follows: TGTGCCATCAGTGGGCAGAACGGGACAGCCGGTAGCACAGATACGCAGTATTTT. Translating it yields CAISGQNGTAGSTDTQYF.

The chain links TRBV30 to TRBJ2-5, with a tentative D call TRBD2 (6 bases). The end of the DNA aligns better with TRBJ2-7, so the J call may be wrong. The CDR3 sequence is 15 residues long. Germline CDR1 reads GTSNPN; CDR2 reads SVGIG (reference sequence). The CDR3 nucleotides are TGTGCCTGGAGTGTCAGGCGGAGGGGCTCCTACGAGCAGTACTTC. Residues: CAWSVRRRGSYEQYF.

This chain uses TRBV5-1 with TRBJ2-5, with a tentative D call TRBD1 (5 bases). The CDR3 length is 15 residues. The V gene lost 6 bases and the J gene lost 4 bases, with 19 bases spanning the gap. Germline V gives CDR1 SGHRS, CDR2 YFSETQ. CDR3 residues: CASNLQGSVAETQYF. For the CDR3, the DNA is TGCGCCAGCAACCTTCAGGGTAGTGTAGCAGAGACCCAGTACTTC.

The chain recombines TRBV30 with TRBJ2-1; D gene unclear. Germline CDR1 reads GTSNPN; CDR2 reads SVGIG (reference sequence). The CDR3 consists of 13 residues. Trimming removed 3 bases at V and 9 bases at J, with 15 bases between. CDR3 amino acids: CAWRLELKSEQFF. CDR3 DNA: TGTGCCTGGAGATTGGAGCTTAAGAGTGAGCAGTTCTTC. The full variable domain, with the rest looked up from reference TRBV30 and TRBJ2-1, is SQTIHQWPATLVQPVGSPLSLECTVEGTSNPNLYWYRQAAGRGLQLLFYSVGIGQISSEVPQNLSASRPQDRQFILSSKKLLLSDSGFYLCAWRLELKSEQFFGPGTRLTVL.

On this clone: Different DNA sequences within this sample yield the same CDR3. The chain has TRBV30 and TRBJ1-1; D uncertain. The CDR3 contains 13 residues. Trimming left V 2 bases short and J 2 bases short, with 9 bases between. The germline V gene encodes CDR1 GTSNPN and CDR2 SVGIG (reference sequence). This CDR3 is CAWSSDLNTEAFF. The DNA for the CDR3 is TGTGCCTGGAGTTCGGACCTAAACACTGAAGCTTTCTTT.

The chain has TRBV6-5 and TRBJ2-1; TRBD2 aligns across 14 bases. CDR1 and CDR2 (germline): MNHEY, SVGAGI. CDR3 length equals 15 residues. V lost 6 bases and J lost 9; bases outside the gene matches: 7. As DNA, the CDR3 is TGTGCCAGCAGCAAGGGACTAGCGGGAGTCGGTGAGCAGTTCTTC. Protein sequence: CASSKGLAGVGEQFF.

This chain connects TRBV5-1 to TRBJ2-5; tentatively, D is TRBD2 (6 bases). The CDR3 contains 16 residues. The V gene's germline CDR1 is SGHRS and CDR2 YFSETQ. V was trimmed by 3 bases and J by 0 bases, leaving 15 bases between them. DNA for the CDR3: TGCGCCAGCAGCTCTCTCGGGGACTCGTACCAAGAGACCCAGTACTTC. It is translated as CASSSLGDSYQETQYF. The entire variable domain, with the rest obtained from reference TRBV5-1 and TRBJ2-5, is as follows: KAGVTQTPRYLIKTRGQQVTLSCSPISGHRSVSWYQQTPGQGLQFLFEYFSETQRNKGNFPGRFSGRQFSNSRSEMNVSTLELGDSALYLCASSSLGDSYQETQYFGPGTRLLVL.

The chain links TRBV2 to TRBJ2-2; the match to TRBD2 covers 11 bases. This CDR3 comprises 16 residues. The V gene's germline CDR1 is SNHLY and CDR2 FYNNEI. V lost 5 bases, J lost 4 bases, and 6 bases stayed unmatched. The CDR3 reads CASSISGRGPTGELFF. CDR3 nucleotide sequence: TGTGCCAGCAGTATTAGCGGGAGGGGTCCCACCGGGGAGCTGTTTTTT.

This chain connects TRBV10-3 to TRBJ2-4; TRBD2 aligns across 12 bases. The junction had 9 bases not matched to a gene; V was cut back by 3 bases and J by 0 bases. The CDR3 contains 19 residues. Germline V gene data show CDR1 as ENHRY and CDR2 as SYGVKD. In nucleotides, the CDR3 is TGTGCCATCAGTGAATTACTAGCGGGAGGACCCTTAGCCAAAAACATTCAGTACTTC. As protein: CAISELLAGGPLAKNIQYF.

V is TRBV11-3 and J is TRBJ2-2; 12 positions match TRBD2. CDR3 length equals 17 residues. The V segment lost 5 bases and the J segment 4 bases; nucleotides outside the gene matches: 8. Germline V gene lookup returns CDR1 SGHNT and CDR2 YENEEA. The CDR3 protein is CASSTQTSGSGTGELFF. CDR3 sequence (DNA): TGTGCCAGCAGCACCCAGACTAGCGGGAGCGGCACCGGGGAGCTGTTTTTT.

The chain has TRBV28 and TRBJ2-7; the D is unclear. V lost 10 bases, J lost 6 bases, and 22 bases lay in between. Germline V gene sequence: CDR1 MDHEN, CDR2 SYDVKM. The length of the CDR3 is 14 residues. The CDR3 DNA is TGTGCCACCAGCTCGGGCTCCTCATCCAGCGAGCAGTACTTC. As protein: CATSSGSSSSEQYF.

This chain connects TRBV28 to TRBJ2-6, with D hard to call. Germline-derived CDR1 and CDR2 are MDHEN and SYDVKM. V was cut by 5 bases and J by 2 bases, with 4 bases left in between. The CDR3 has 13 amino acids. This chain's CDR3 is CASSQTGANVLTF. The CDR3 DNA reads as TGTGCCAGCAGTCAAACTGGGGCCAACGTCCTGACTTTC.

This clone was seen once. The chain links TRBV19 to TRBJ1-1; D ambiguous. V shed 6 bases and J shed 6 bases, with 8 bases lying between them. Germline CDR1 reads LNHDA; CDR2 reads SQIVND (reference sequence). CDR3 length: 11 amino acids. CDR3 sequence reads: CASREASEAFF. CDR3 nucleotides: TGTGCCAGTAGAGAGGCATCTGAAGCTTTCTTT. Full variable domain (outside the CDR3, taken from reference TRBV19 and TRBJ1-1): DGGITQSPKYLFRKEGQNVTLSCEQNLNHDAMYWYRQDPGQGLRLIYYSQIVNDFQKGDIAEGYSVSREKKESFPLTVTSAQKNPTAFYLCASREASEAFFGQGTRLTVV.

The rearrangement uses TRBV19 and TRBJ2-5, with D maybe TRBD1 (5 bases). The CDR3 loop spans 14 amino acids. V shed 3 bases and J shed 1 base, with 9 bases lying between them. Germline lookup yields CDR1 LNHDA and CDR2 SQIVND (reference sequence). In DNA, the CDR3 is TGTGCCAGTAGTATCGACAGAACCCAAGAGACCCAGTACTTC. It specifies CASSIDRTQETQYF.

The DNA for the CDR3 is TGCGCCAGCAGCTCCAATACAGGGTTTGACACTGAAGCTTTCTTT. Encoded protein: CASSSNTGFDTEAFF. The chain uses TRBV5-1 and TRBJ1-1, with a possible D match to TRBD1 (6 bases). Germline assignment: CDR1 SGHRS and CDR2 YFSETQ. V was trimmed by 3 bases and J by 3 bases, leaving 15 bases between them. The CDR3 sequence is 15 residues long.

CDR3 bases: TGTGCCAGTAAACCCCAACTGGGACAGGGGCCGAACAATGAGCAGTTCTTC. Amino acid sequence: CASKPQLGQGPNNEQFF. The chain combines TRBV19 with TRBJ2-1; 10 positions agree with TRBD1. CDR3 length: 17 residues. The V and J ends lost 7 bases and 5 bases, in that order; junction bases with no gene match: 14. Germline V gene data show CDR1 as LNHDA and CDR2 as SQIVND (reference sequence).

This chain joins TRBV27 and TRBJ1-1; D is perhaps TRBD1 (6 bases). The CDR3 is 15 residues long. Trimming pared 2 bases from V and 7 bases from J, leaving 17 bases between. Germline-derived CDR1 and CDR2 are MNHEY and SMNVEV (reference sequence). This CDR3 is CASSLEPQGPIEAFF. The CDR3 nucleotides read TGTGCCAGCAGTTTAGAACCGCAGGGGCCGATTGAAGCTTTCTTT.

V gene TRBV19 combines with J gene TRBJ1-3, with D possibly being TRBD1 (5 bases). The CDR3 contains 13 residues. Germline V gene data show CDR1 as LNHDA and CDR2 as SQIVND (reference sequence). Trimming cost V 3 bases and J 8 bases, with 11 bases left between them. The CDR3 coding sequence is TGTGCCAGTAGTATCGGGGCCGGGGACACCATATATTTT. It specifies CASSIGAGDTIYF.